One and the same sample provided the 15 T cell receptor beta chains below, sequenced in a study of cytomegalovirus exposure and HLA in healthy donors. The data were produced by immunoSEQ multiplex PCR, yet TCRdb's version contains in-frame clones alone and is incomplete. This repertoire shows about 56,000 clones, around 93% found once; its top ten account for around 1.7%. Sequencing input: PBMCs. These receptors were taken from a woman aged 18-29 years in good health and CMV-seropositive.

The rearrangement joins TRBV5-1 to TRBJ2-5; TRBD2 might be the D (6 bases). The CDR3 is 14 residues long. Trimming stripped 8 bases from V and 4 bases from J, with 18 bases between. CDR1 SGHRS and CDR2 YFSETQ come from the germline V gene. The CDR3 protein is CASTWGLLGETQYF. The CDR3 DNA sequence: TGCGCCAGTACCTGGGGACTCTTGGGAGAGACCCAGTACTTC.

The CDR3 DNA reads as TGTGCCAGCAGTTTCGCAGGATCTTACGAGCAGTACTTC. Translation: CASSFAGSYEQYF. V gene TRBV27 combines with J gene TRBJ2-7, with D hard to call. V was cut by 3 bases and J by 4 bases, with 10 bases left in between. The CDR3 consists of 13 residues. Germline CDR1 and CDR2: MNHEY and SMNVEV (reference sequence).

The CDR3 protein is CASSSPRTSAWGSQQYF. Here the CDR3 DNA reads TGTGCCAGCAGCTCTCCCCGGACTAGCGCCTGGGGCAGCCAGCAGTATTTT. This sequence joins TRBV13 and TRBJ2-3; TRBD2 aligns across 9 bases. The germline gives CDR1 PRHDT, CDR2 FYEKMQ (reference sequence). V was clipped by 4 bases and J by 11 bases; unmatched bases: 19. The CDR3 sequence is 17 residues long. Drawing the rest from reference TRBV13 and TRBJ2-3, the complete variable domain is AAGVIQSPRHLIKEKRETATLKCYPIPRHDTVYWYQQGPGQDPQFLISFYEKMQSDKGSIPDRFSAQQFSDYHSELNMSSLELGDSALYFCASSSPRTSAWGSQQYFGPGTRLTVL.

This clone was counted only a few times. The CDR3 region is CASSLVQGLAGGEQFF. Here the CDR3 DNA reads TGTGCCAGCAGCTTAGTTCAGGGTCTAGCGGGGGGTGAGCAGTTCTTC. The chain couples TRBV11-2 to TRBJ2-1; 11 nucleotides match TRBD2. The CDR3 sequence is 16 residues long. The germline CDR1 and CDR2 sequences are SGHAT and FQNNGV. Unmatched junction bases numbered 8, after V lost 1 base and J lost 9 bases.

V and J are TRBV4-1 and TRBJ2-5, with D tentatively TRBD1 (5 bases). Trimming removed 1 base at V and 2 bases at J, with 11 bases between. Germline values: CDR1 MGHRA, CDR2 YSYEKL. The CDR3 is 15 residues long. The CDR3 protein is CASSQVAAGQETQYF. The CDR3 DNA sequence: TGCGCCAGCAGCCAAGTCGCAGCAGGGCAAGAGACCCAGTACTTC.

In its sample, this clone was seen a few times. The CDR3 protein is CASSVDSLSYNEQFF. In DNA form, the CDR3 reads TGTGCCAGCAGCGTAGATTCTCTCTCCTACAATGAGCAGTTCTTC. The gene calls are TRBV9 and TRBJ2-1; D gene ambiguous. V lost 0 bases, J lost 0 bases, and 7 bases lay in between. This CDR3 contains 15 residues. Germline-derived CDR1 and CDR2 are SGDLS and YYNGEE.

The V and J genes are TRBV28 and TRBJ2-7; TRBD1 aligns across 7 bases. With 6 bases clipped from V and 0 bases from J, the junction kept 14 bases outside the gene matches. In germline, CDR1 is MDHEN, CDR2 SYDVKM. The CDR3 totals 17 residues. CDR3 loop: CASRTFGWDSDSYEQYF. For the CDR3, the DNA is TGTGCCAGCAGAACTTTCGGCTGGGACAGTGACTCCTACGAGCAGTACTTC.

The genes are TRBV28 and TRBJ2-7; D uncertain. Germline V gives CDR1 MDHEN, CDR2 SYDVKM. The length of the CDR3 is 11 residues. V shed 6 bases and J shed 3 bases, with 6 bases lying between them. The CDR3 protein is CASRVGYEQYF. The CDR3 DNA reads TGTGCCAGCAGGGTCGGCTACGAGCAGTACTTC.

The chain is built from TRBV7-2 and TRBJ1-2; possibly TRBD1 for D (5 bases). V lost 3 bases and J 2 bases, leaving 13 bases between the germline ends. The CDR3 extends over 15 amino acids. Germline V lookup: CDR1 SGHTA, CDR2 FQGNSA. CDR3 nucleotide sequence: TGTGCCAGCAGCTTGACGGGACTCACGAACTATGGCTACACCTTC. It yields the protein CASSLTGLTNYGYTF. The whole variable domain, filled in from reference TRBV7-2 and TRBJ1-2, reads GAGVSQSPSNKVTEKGKDVELRCDPISGHTALYWYRQSLGQGLEFLIYFQGNSAPDKSGLPSDRFSAERTGGSVSTLTIQRTQQEDSAVYLCASSLTGLTNYGYTFGSGTRLTVV.

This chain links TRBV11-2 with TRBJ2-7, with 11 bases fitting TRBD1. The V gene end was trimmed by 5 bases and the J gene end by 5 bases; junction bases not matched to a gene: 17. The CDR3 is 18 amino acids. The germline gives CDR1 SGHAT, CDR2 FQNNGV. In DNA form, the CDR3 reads TGTGCCAGCAGCCCAAGAAGAATCGGACAGGGGGCCCCACACGAGCAGTACTTC. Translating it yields CASSPRRIGQGAPHEQYF. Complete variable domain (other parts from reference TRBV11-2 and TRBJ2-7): EAGVAQSPRYKIIEKRQSVAFWCNPISGHATLYWYQQILGQGPKLLIQFQNNGVVDDSQLPKDRFSAERLKGVDSTLKIQPAKLEDSAVYLCASSPRRIGQGAPHEQYFGPGTRLTVT.

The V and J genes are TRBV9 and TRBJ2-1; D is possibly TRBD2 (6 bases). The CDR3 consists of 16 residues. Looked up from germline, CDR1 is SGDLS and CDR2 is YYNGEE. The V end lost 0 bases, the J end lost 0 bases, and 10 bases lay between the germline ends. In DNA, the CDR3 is TGTGCCAGCAGCGTAGGTGGGACTCCCTCCTACAATGAGCAGTTCTTC. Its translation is CASSVGGTPSYNEQFF.

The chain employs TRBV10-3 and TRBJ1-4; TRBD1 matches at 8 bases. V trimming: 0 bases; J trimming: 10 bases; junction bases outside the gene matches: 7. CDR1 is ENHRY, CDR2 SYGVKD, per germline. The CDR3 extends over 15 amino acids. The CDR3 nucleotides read TGTGCCATCAGTGAGTCGGACAGGGAAAAGGGAAAACTGTTTTTT. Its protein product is CAISESDREKGKLFF.

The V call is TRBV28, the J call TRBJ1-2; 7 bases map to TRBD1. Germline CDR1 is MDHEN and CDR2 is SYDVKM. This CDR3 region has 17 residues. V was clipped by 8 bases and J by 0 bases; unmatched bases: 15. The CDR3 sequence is CASGRPGQESSNYGYTF. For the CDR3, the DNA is TGTGCCAGCGGCAGGCCCGGACAGGAAAGCTCTAACTATGGCTACACCTTC.

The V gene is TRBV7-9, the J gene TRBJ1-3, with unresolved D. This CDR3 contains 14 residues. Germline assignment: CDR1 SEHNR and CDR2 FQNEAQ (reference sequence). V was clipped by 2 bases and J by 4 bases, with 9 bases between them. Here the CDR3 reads CASSLPGAGNTIYF. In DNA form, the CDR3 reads TGTGCCAGCAGCTTACCTGGAGCGGGAAACACCATATATTTT.

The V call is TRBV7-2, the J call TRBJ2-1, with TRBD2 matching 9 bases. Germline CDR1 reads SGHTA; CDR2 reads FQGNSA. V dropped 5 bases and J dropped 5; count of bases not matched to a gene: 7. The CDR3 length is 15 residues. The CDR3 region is CASSPIAGGNNEQFF. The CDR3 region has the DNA TGTGCCAGCAGCCCGATCGCGGGGGGGAACAATGAGCAGTTCTTC.